The rows below give T cell receptor beta chains drawn from one sample of a study of early T cells in non-severe SARS-CoV-2 infection. One entry per CDR3 protein results from TCRdb running MiXCR on the 5' RACE reads. Of approximately 23,000 distinct CDR3 sequences listed, approximately 4.8% were seen once; the top ten hold approximately 5.6%. Sequencing was carried out using whole blood. These receptors originate from an adult who was a healthcare worker with PCR-confirmed SARS-CoV-2 infection or an uninfected control (not recorded which). Both conserved end residues are part of each CDR3. Each record gives: D gene, V gene, J gene, clone size, CDR3 DNA, CDR3 protein. The D gene is left open where the match is weak. Not all rows give a size; the values are once, few, many and, for expanded clones, a class.

.	TRBV28	TRBJ2-6	many	TGTGCCATTTCAGGGACTGGGGCCAACGTCCTGACTTTC	CAISGTGANVLTF
TRBD2	TRBV20-1	TRBJ2-3	many	TGCAGTGCTAGTCTAGCGGGGGGCCCAGATACGCAGTATTTT	CSASLAGGPDTQYF
.	TRBV4-3	TRBJ1-1	many	TGCGCCAGCAGCCTCCCGGGAGAGTACACTGAAGCTTTCTTT	CASSLPGEYTEAFF
.	TRBV4-3	TRBJ2-2	many	TGCGCCAGCAGCCAAGATAGTAGGCCTCCCGGGGAGCTGTTTTTT	CASSQDSRPPGELFF
TRBD1	TRBV12-3/TRBV12-4	TRBJ1-5	few	TGTGCCAGCAGCCCGGGACAGGGTTCCCTTCAGCCCCAGCATTTT	CASSPGQGSLQPQHF
TRBD2	TRBV6-2/TRBV6-3	TRBJ2-3	many	TGTGCCAGCAGTCTACGCGGGGGGGGCCTAGCGCAGTATTTT	CASSLRGGGLAQYF
.	TRBV12-3/TRBV12-4	TRBJ1-1	.	TGTGCCAGCAGTTTCAGGGGCGGGGTCACTGAAGCTTTCTTT	CASSFRGGVTEAFF
.	TRBV28	TRBJ2-7	many	TGTGCCAGCAATTTCCGGGATCCCAAAGGCGAGCAGTACTTC	CASNFRDPKGEQYF
TRBD2	TRBV12-3/TRBV12-4	TRBJ2-3	many	TGTGCCAGCAGTCAACTAGCGGGGGGGAAAGATACGCAGTATTTT	CASSQLAGGKDTQYF
.	TRBV18	TRBJ1-6	.	TGTGCCAGCTCACCATTGGGGGGTCAGCCGAATAATTCACCCCTCCACTTT	CASSPLGGQPNNSPLHF
TRBD1	TRBV5-5	TRBJ1-4	many	TGTGCCAGCAGCGCGGACAGGGGGCTAGGAAAACTGTTTTTT	CASSADRGLGKLFF
.	TRBV7-6	TRBJ2-3	many	TGTGCCAGCAGCTTTCCCACCGGGGGCGCAACAGATACGCAGTATTTT	CASSFPTGGATDTQYF
TRBD2	TRBV11-3	TRBJ2-3	many	TGTGCCAGCAGCTTCGGGCGGGGGAGCACAGATACGCAGTATTTT	CASSFGRGSTDTQYF
.	TRBV28	TRBJ1-6	many	TGTGCCAGCAGTTACGGGGAGGGAGGTCCACCCCTCCACTTT	CASSYGEGGPPLHF
.	TRBV14	TRBJ1-1	many	TGTGCCAGCAGCCAAAAAGCCGGGACTGAAGCTTTCTTT	CASSQKAGTEAFF
TRBD1	TRBV28	TRBJ1-2	many	TGTGCCAGCAGTCCGGTGGGACAGGGGGCGGGCTATGGCTACACCTTC	CASSPVGQGAGYGYTF
.	TRBV5-1	TRBJ2-3	many	TGCGCCAGCAGCTTTGACAGCCTCACAGATACGCAGTATTTT	CASSFDSLTDTQYF
.	TRBV7-9	TRBJ1-1	few	TGTGCCAGCAGCTTACTAGACAACACTGAAGCTTTCTTT	CASSLLDNTEAFF
.	TRBV6-2/TRBV6-3	TRBJ2-1	many	TGTGCCAGCAGTATAAAGAGGGGTGAGCAGTTCTTC	CASSIKRGEQFF
.	TRBV5-1	TRBJ2-7	many	TGCGCCAGCAGCCCAAACCCAACAGGGAGTGGGACCTACGAGCAGTACTTC	CASSPNPTGSGTYEQYF
TRBD2	TRBV11-2	TRBJ2-7	.	TGTGCCAGCAGTCAGCGGGAGACTAGCGGCTCCTACGAGCAGTACTTC	CASSQRETSGSYEQYF
.	TRBV6-6	TRBJ2-7	many	TGTGCCAGCCGCCCACCAGCTTCCTACGAGCAGTACTTC	CASRPPASYEQYF
.	TRBV20-1	TRBJ1-2	many	TGCAGTGTCGAAGGTCTGGGGGGGCGAGGCTACACCTTC	CSVEGLGGRGYTF
.	TRBV7-2	TRBJ1-6	.	TGTGCCAGCAGCTTAGAGTCCAATTCACCCCTCCACTTT	CASSLESNSPLHF
.	TRBV29-1	TRBJ2-3	.	TGCAGCGTTGGCAGGGGTGCAGATACGCAGTATTTT	CSVGRGADTQYF
.	TRBV20-1	TRBJ1-5	many	TGCAGTGCGAGGCTTAGGGGTAATGACTATCAGCCCCAGCATTTT	CSARLRGNDYQPQHF
.	TRBV18	TRBJ1-1	many	TGTGCCAGCTCACCAGGCACGATAATGAACACTGAAGCTTTCTTT	CASSPGTIMNTEAFF
.	TRBV12-3/TRBV12-4	TRBJ2-2	many	TGTGCCAGCAGTTTTGACACCGGGGAGCTGTTTTTT	CASSFDTGELFF
.	TRBV4-2	TRBJ1-1	many	TGTGCCAGCAGCCAAGGAGGTGTCACTGAAGCTTTCTTT	CASSQGGVTEAFF
.	TRBV28	TRBJ1-6	many	TGTGCCAGCAGTTTCAGGGCAGACTATAATTCACCCCTCCACTTT	CASSFRADYNSPLHF
TRBD2	TRBV11-2	TRBJ2-1	.	TGTGCCAGCATCCGCGGGGGGGGTTACAATGAGCAGTTCTTC	CASIRGGGYNEQFF